What follows are 3 T cell receptor beta chains derived from one specimen sequenced in a study of T-cell memory formation after mild COVID-19. TCRdb recomputed calls from the 5' RACE reads with MiXCR, one row per CDR3 protein. The table lists 350,000 to 500,000 distinct CDR3 sequences, more than 20% of them singletons. Specimen: PBMCs or a T cell subset sorted from them (not recorded which). The receptors come from an adult woman who had mild COVID-19 (a few samples of this study predate the infection). Cell type and time point are not known.

This clonotype occurred a few times. The V and J genes are TRBV20-1 and TRBJ1-5; possible D gene TRBD1, 5 bases. The length of the CDR3 is 14 residues. Germline CDR1 reads DFQATT; CDR2 reads SNEGSKA (reference sequence). V shed 3 bases and J shed 6 bases, with 15 bases lying between them. The CDR3 coding sequence is TGCAGTGCTAGTCGGGGGTTAGTCACTCAGCCCCAGCATTTT. Translated: CSASRGLVTQPQHF.

The chain links TRBV24-1 to TRBJ2-5; D is ambiguous. Trimming removed 6 bases at V and 0 bases at J, with 7 bases between. Germline V gene sequence: CDR1 KGHDR, CDR2 SFDVKD. The CDR3 loop spans 13 amino acids. The CDR3 nucleotides are TGTGCCACCAGTTTCCGGTACCAAGAGACCCAGTACTTC. Protein: CATSFRYQETQYF.

The chain is built from TRBV14 and TRBJ1-1; 7 nucleotides align to TRBD1. Per the germline V gene, CDR1 is SGHDN and CDR2 is FVKESK. J lost 6 bases, V lost 4 bases, and 11 bases had no gene match. CDR3 length equals 15 residues. In DNA form, the CDR3 reads TGTGCCAGCAGCCTCCAGACAGGGAGCCGATCTGAAGCTTTCTTT. It yields the protein CASSLQTGSRSEAFF. Variable domain in full (rest from reference TRBV14 and TRBJ1-1): EAGVTQFPSHSVIEKGQTVTLRCDPISGHDNLYWYRRVMGKEIKFLLHFVKESKQDESGMPNNRFLAERTGGTYSTLKVQPAELEDSGVYFCASSLQTGSRSEAFFGQGTRLTVV.